This TCR beta chain emerged from a study of CD8+ T cells in alopecia areata. Study at large: Female C3H/HeJ mice aged about 6-10 weeks were given skin from C3H/HeJ graft donors, 6-12 months old, that had spontaneous alopecia. Findings and caveats of the study: Although TCR sharing was seen in mice, sharing across patients was less clear, possibly for HLA-related reasons. An increase in clonality over normal scalp was evident in lesional scalp, especially alopecia totalis/universalis. Scalp specimens additionally yield sequences from normal skin's resident alphabeta T cells.

Once RNA had been extracted, it was reverse transcribed into cDNA to act as the sequencing template. Method: immunoSEQ multiplex PCR; TCRdb's copy keeps in-frame clones and lacks some. Listed for the sample are approximately 280,000 clones, none seen a single time. Sorting of pooled cutaneous lymph node cells was based on CD4, CD8alpha, NKG2D, NKG2ACE and other markers. Germline CDR1 NNHNN, CDR2 SYGAGS (reference sequence). Trimming shortened V by 0 bases and J by 0 bases, and 6 bases separated the two germline ends. The CDR3 spans 14 residues. Turning to this clone: Its antigen is not identified. The germline and genes are mouse ones. The read ends 4 residues early relative to the CDR3; the germline J gene fills the gap.

V gene TRBV13-2 combines with J gene TRBJ1-2; D uncertain. Sequences were obtained from CD4+ T cells sorted from a lymph node. The clonotype originates from a C3H/HeJ mouse with alopecia areata. The MHC haplotype of the strain is H2-k. The DNA read from the CDR3 is TGTGCCAGCGGTGATGCAGAACCAAACTCC. It translates to CASGDAEPNS. The entire CDR3 protein is CASGDAEPNSDYTF.